These 3 T cell receptor beta chains originate from one sample sequenced in a study of shared clonotypes between healthy human individuals. Some clones are missing from TCRdb's copy, which holds only in-frame ones; the method was immunoSEQ multiplex PCR. The sample yields a few million clones, 92% seen once. Source material: naive CD4+ T cells from PBMCs. Subset: CD45RA+ positively selected. These receptors came from a young man in good health. Some clones in this sample may be carry-over from other donors' samples.

With respect to this clone: Other DNA sequences within the sample encode an identical CDR3. The chain joins TRBV5-1 to TRBJ2-2; 7 nucleotides agree with TRBD2. CDR3 length: 16 residues. The germline CDR1 and CDR2 sequences are SGHRS and YFSETQ. With V trimmed by 0 bases and J by 3 bases, 5 bases remained unmatched. The CDR3 sequence: CASSLAAGVYTGELFF. Written as DNA, the CDR3 is TGCGCCAGCAGCTTGGCTGCGGGAGTCTACACCGGGGAGCTGTTTTTT.

This chain uses TRBV18 with TRBJ2-1; D might be TRBD1 (6 bases). V gave up 3 bases and J gave up 4 bases, with 16 bases separating them. The V gene's germline CDR1 is KGHSH and CDR2 LQKENI. The CDR3 has 16 residues. The CDR3 reads CASSPGHRSSYNEQFF. CDR3 nucleotides: TGTGCCAGCTCACCGGGACACCGCTCCTCATACAATGAGCAGTTCTTC.

V usage is TRBV6-6 and J usage is TRBJ1-1; D gene ambiguous. The V gene lost 2 bases and the J gene lost 3 bases, with 10 bases spanning the gap. This CDR3 region has 14 residues. Germline values: CDR1 MNHNY, CDR2 SVGAGI (reference sequence). The CDR3 loop reads CASSYGRHYTEAFF. CDR3 nucleotide sequence: TGTGCCAGCAGTTACGGCCGACACTACACTGAAGCTTTCTTT.